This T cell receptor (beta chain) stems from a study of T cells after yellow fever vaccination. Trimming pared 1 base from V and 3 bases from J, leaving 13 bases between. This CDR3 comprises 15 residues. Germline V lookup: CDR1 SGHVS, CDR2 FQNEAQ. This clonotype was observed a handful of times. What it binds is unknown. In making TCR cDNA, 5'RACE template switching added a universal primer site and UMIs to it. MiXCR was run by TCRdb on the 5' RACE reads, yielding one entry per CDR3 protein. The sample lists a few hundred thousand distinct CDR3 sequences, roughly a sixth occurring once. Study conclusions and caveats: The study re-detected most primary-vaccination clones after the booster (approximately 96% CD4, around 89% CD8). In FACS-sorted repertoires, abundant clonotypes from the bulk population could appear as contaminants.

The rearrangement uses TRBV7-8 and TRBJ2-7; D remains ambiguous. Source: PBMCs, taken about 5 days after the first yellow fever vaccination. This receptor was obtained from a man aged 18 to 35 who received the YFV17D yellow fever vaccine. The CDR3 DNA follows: TGTGCCAGCAGCTTAGTCCTTCTCGGCGGCTACGAGCAGTACGTC. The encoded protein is CASSLVLLGGYEQYV.